Shown below are 27 T cell receptor beta chains from a single sample sequenced in a study of shared clonotypes between healthy human individuals. The naive CD8 population came from CD45RO-negative cells selected for CCR7, without terminally differentiated effector memory CD45RA+ cells. Clones were sequenced by immunoSEQ multiplex PCR, and TCRdb holds only the in-frame ones, with some missing. The table shows about 680,000 clones, with about 91% occurring only once. Sequenced: naive CD8+ T cells sorted from blood. The source is a man younger than 45 in good health.

This chain connects TRBV21-1 to TRBJ2-1; the table's TRBD2 call for D was not verified on the DNA. TRBV21-1 represents a pseudogene. The CDR3 has 14 amino acids. The CDR3 reads CASSKVGSVNEQFF. The CDR3 DNA reads TGTGCCAGCAGCAAAGTTGGTAGCGTGAACGAGCAGTTCTTC.

V usage is TRBV29-1 and J usage is TRBJ2-7, with 8 nucleotides matching TRBD1. The V gene end was trimmed by 6 bases and the J gene end by 0 bases; junction bases not matched to a gene: 7. Germline values: CDR1 SQVTM, CDR2 ANQGSEA. CDR3 length: 14 residues. CDR3: CSVYGQGGSYEQYF. CDR3 DNA: TGCAGCGTGTATGGACAGGGAGGCTCCTACGAGCAGTACTTC.

J is TRBJ2-2 and V is TRBV19; D unresolved. Germline-derived CDR1 and CDR2 are LNHDA and SQIVND (reference sequence). V gave up 5 bases and J gave up 6 bases, with 13 bases separating them. The CDR3 loop spans 14 amino acids. CDR3 in DNA: TGTGCCAGTAGTTTGTCCTCCCGGGCCGGGGAGCTGTTTTTT. Amino acids: CASSLSSRAGELFF. Variable domain in full (rest from reference TRBV19 and TRBJ2-2): DGGITQSPKYLFRKEGQNVTLSCEQNLNHDAMYWYRQDPGQGLRLIYYSQIVNDFQKGDIAEGYSVSREKKESFPLTVTSAQKNPTAFYLCASSLSSRAGELFFGEGSRLTVL.

This chain connects TRBV6-5 to TRBJ2-2; TRBD2 aligns across 11 bases. V shed 6 bases, J shed 5 bases, and the junction held 5 bases outside the gene matches. In germline, CDR1 is MNHEY, CDR2 SVGAGI. The CDR3 loop spans 15 amino acids. CDR3 region: CASRLAGGGTGELFF. The CDR3 DNA reads as TGTGCCAGCAGGCTAGCGGGAGGAGGGACCGGGGAGCTGTTTTTT.

This clone appeared once. The gene calls are TRBV4-3 and TRBJ2-3; D is uncertain. The germline V and J ends were trimmed by 1 base and 0 bases, with 8 bases remaining between them. Looked up from germline, CDR1 is LGHNA and CDR2 is YSLEER. The CDR3 contains 15 residues. The CDR3: CASSQGWQSTDTQYF. In DNA form, the CDR3 reads TGCGCCAGCAGCCAAGGTTGGCAGAGCACAGATACGCAGTATTTT.

The chain recombines TRBV5-1 with TRBJ2-1, with 12 bases lining up with TRBD2. V shed 4 bases and J 7 bases; nucleotides not matched to a gene: 9. In germline, CDR1 is SGHRS, CDR2 YFSETQ. The CDR3 length is 16 residues. CDR3 bases: TGCGCCAGCAGCGACGGACTAGCGGGAAAGGGTAATGAGCAGTTCTTC. It codes for CASSDGLAGKGNEQFF.

The chain employs TRBV10-1 and TRBJ2-1; D is ambiguous. CDR1 WNHNN and CDR2 SYGVQD come from the germline V gene (reference sequence). Trimming removed 0 bases from V and 3 bases from J, with 21 bases in between. The CDR3 consists of 19 residues. The DNA for the CDR3 is TGCGCCAGCAGTGAGTCGTCTCTAGGTCCCCGCAGGTTCTACAATGAGCAGTTCTTC. Protein product: CASSESSLGPRRFYNEQFF.

CDR3 DNA: TGTGCCAGCAGCTTAGTAGCGGGGACGCAGTATTTT. It codes for CASSLVAGTQYF. This sequence joins TRBV7-9 and TRBJ2-3; 8 bases align to TRBD2. The CDR3 loop spans 12 amino acids. Germline V gene sequence: CDR1 SEHNR, CDR2 FQNEAQ (reference sequence). V lost 1 base to trimming and J lost 9 bases; unmatched junction nucleotides: 0.

The chain carries TRBV28 and TRBJ1-5, with D perhaps TRBD1 (6 bases). The V gene's germline CDR1 is MDHEN and CDR2 SYDVKM. The CDR3 contains 16 residues. V lost 3 bases and J 0 bases, leaving 12 bases between the germline ends. The chain's CDR3 is CASSFRTVYSNQPQHF. The CDR3 bases are TGTGCCAGCAGTTTTAGGACAGTTTATAGCAATCAGCCCCAGCATTTT.

This clone was seen once. The chain joins TRBV29-1 to TRBJ2-3, with D perhaps given as TRBD1 or TRBD2 (5 bases each). Trimming stripped 4 bases from V and 0 bases from J, with 11 bases between. The germline V gene encodes CDR1 SQVTM and CDR2 ANQGSEA. The CDR3 totals 14 residues. The CDR3 protein is CSVVGEISTDTQYF. The DNA for the CDR3 is TGCAGCGTTGTGGGGGAGATTAGCACAGATACGCAGTATTTT.

This rearrangement joins TRBV6-6 to TRBJ2-1; 7 nucleotides match TRBD1. The CDR3 consists of 13 residues. Germline values: CDR1 MNHNY, CDR2 SVGAGI (reference sequence). Trimming at V came to 10 bases and at J to 4 bases, leaving 7 bases not matched to a gene. The CDR3 reads CATGQGDYNEQFF. The CDR3 nucleotides are TGTGCCACCGGTCAGGGGGATTACAATGAGCAGTTCTTC.

The chain recombines TRBV14 with TRBJ1-1; D is undetermined. The CDR3 length is 14 residues. V lost 3 bases, J lost 4 bases, and 12 bases lay in between. Looked up from germline, CDR1 is SGHDN and CDR2 is FVKESK. The chain's CDR3 is CASSHLRAGTEAFF. The CDR3, as DNA: TGTGCCAGCAGCCATCTCCGGGCGGGCACTGAAGCTTTCTTT. Full variable domain (outside the CDR3, taken from reference TRBV14 and TRBJ1-1): EAGVTQFPSHSVIEKGQTVTLRCDPISGHDNLYWYRRVMGKEIKFLLHFVKESKQDESGMPNNRFLAERTGGTYSTLKVQPAELEDSGVYFCASSHLRAGTEAFFGQGTRLTVV.

The chain joins TRBV9 to TRBJ1-1; 7 nucleotides agree with TRBD1. The J segment lost 1 base and the V segment lost 3 bases, leaving 6 bases of the junction unmatched. The CDR3 is 15 residues long. CDR1 and CDR2 from the germline V gene are SGDLS and YYNGEE. The CDR3 here is CASSDGDSRNTEAFF. In DNA form, the CDR3 reads TGTGCCAGCAGCGACGGGGACAGCAGGAACACTGAAGCTTTCTTT.

This chain joins TRBV7-9 and TRBJ2-2; the D gene is possibly TRBD2 (6 bases). CDR3 size: 16 residues. V gave up 5 bases and J gave up 5 bases, with 18 bases separating them. Germline CDR1 reads SEHNR; CDR2 reads FQNEAQ (reference sequence). CDR3 sequence: CASSLLGGIGTGELFF. The CDR3 DNA is TGTGCCAGCAGCCTCCTAGGAGGGATCGGGACCGGGGAGCTGTTTTTT.

V gene TRBV27 combines with J gene TRBJ1-1, with no clear D. The germline V gene encodes CDR1 MNHEY and CDR2 SMNVEV (reference sequence). The CDR3 consists of 11 residues. Trimming pared 8 bases from V and 4 bases from J, leaving 8 bases between. Written as DNA, the CDR3 is TGTGCCAGCGTGTTGGGCACTGAAGCTTTCTTT. This translates into CASVLGTEAFF.

The chain joins TRBV14 to TRBJ2-1, with D perhaps matching TRBD2 (6 bases). CDR3 length: 14 residues. Trimming removed 1 base from V and 13 bases from J, with 17 bases in between. In germline, CDR1 is SGHDN, CDR2 FVKESK. The DNA of the CDR3 is TGTGCCAGCAGCCAAGTGGGACTCCCTAGGTTACAGTTCTTC. Its translation: CASSQVGLPRLQFF.

This CDR3 reads CASSLGAGGLYEQYF. In DNA, the CDR3 is TGTGCCAGCAGTTTAGGGGCGGGAGGGTTGTACGAGCAGTACTTC. V is TRBV27 and J is TRBJ2-7; 9 bases fit TRBD2. Germline V gene sequence: CDR1 MNHEY, CDR2 SMNVEV (reference sequence). This CDR3 spans 15 amino acids. The V and J ends lost 2 bases and 4 bases, in that order; junction bases with no gene match: 6.

This clone turned up a few times. The chain has TRBV18 and TRBJ2-2; 7 bases align to TRBD1. V trimming: 3 bases; J trimming: 6 bases; junction bases outside the gene matches: 7. The CDR3 contains 15 residues. CDR1 and CDR2 (germline): KGHSH, LQKENI. This CDR3 reads CASSPPDRVAGELFF. The CDR3 bases are TGTGCCAGCTCACCCCCTGACAGGGTGGCCGGGGAGCTGTTTTTT.

This chain joins TRBV27 and TRBJ2-1, with D maybe TRBD1 (5 bases). Germline CDR1 reads MNHEY; CDR2 reads SMNVEV (reference sequence). This CDR3 is built from 16 residues. Trimming removed 6 bases at V and 8 bases at J, with 23 bases between. CDR3 DNA sequence: TGTGCCAGCAGCATTGGTGGCAGGGTGAGTTTCGATGAGCAGTTCTTC. As protein: CASSIGGRVSFDEQFF.

The J gene is TRBJ2-2, the V gene TRBV4-1; 8 nucleotides agree with TRBD1. The CDR3 loop spans 16 amino acids. Losses at the gene ends were 4 bases for V and 2 bases for J; bases not matched to a gene: 6. Germline loops: CDR1 MGHRA, CDR2 YSYEKL. The DNA for the CDR3 is TGCGCCAGCAGCCCCGGGACAGGTTATAACACCGGGGAGCTGTTTTTT. Protein sequence: CASSPGTGYNTGELFF.

The V call is TRBV28, the J call TRBJ2-5; 9 nucleotides align to TRBD1. Losses at the gene ends were 6 bases for V and 13 bases for J; bases not matched to a gene: 15. Germline V CDR1 and CDR2: MDHEN, SYDVKM. This CDR3 has 14 residues. The CDR3 spells CASSPTGGGRIGYF. DNA of the CDR3: TGTGCCAGCAGCCCGACAGGGGGGGGGAGAATAGGGTACTTC.

V is TRBV7-6 and J is TRBJ2-7; 8 bases are shared with TRBD1. In germline, CDR1 is SGHVS, CDR2 FNYEAQ. The CDR3 spans 14 residues. The J segment lost 2 bases and the V segment lost 5 bases, leaving 5 bases of the junction unmatched. CDR3 coding DNA: TGTGCCAGCAGCCAGACAGGGGCGACCTACGAGCAGTACTTC. Protein: CASSQTGATYEQYF.

J is TRBJ2-1 and V is TRBV7-9; the D gene could be TRBD1 or TRBD2 (7 bases each). CDR1 is SEHNR and CDR2 is FQNEAQ in the germline V gene (reference sequence). Trimming removed 1 base at V and 3 bases at J, with 16 bases between. CDR3 size: 17 residues. In nucleotides, the CDR3 is TGTGCCAGCAGCTTAGGGCAGCAGGGGGGGAGCTACAATGAGCAGTTCTTC. Encoded protein: CASSLGQQGGSYNEQFF.

The chain combines TRBV7-6 with TRBJ2-1; 7 bases map to TRBD2. The trim removed 3 bases at V and 8 bases at J, leaving 10 bases unmatched. Per germline, CDR1 SGHVS and CDR2 FNYEAQ. This CDR3 spans 15 amino acids. The CDR3, as DNA: TGTGCCAGCAGCTTTGTGCGGGAGCGTGTGTATGAGCAGTTCTTC. This encodes CASSFVRERVYEQFF. Looking up the rest from reference TRBV7-6 and TRBJ2-1 gives the full variable domain: GAGVSQSPRYKVTKRGQDVALRCDPISGHVSLYWYRQALGQGPEFLTYFNYEAQQDKSGLPNDRFSAERPEGSISTLTIQRTEQRDSAMYRCASSFVRERVYEQFFGPGTRLTVL.

The chain joins TRBV7-9 to TRBJ2-3, with D unresolved. The germline CDR1 and CDR2 sequences are SEHNR and FQNEAQ (reference sequence). The V and J ends lost 8 bases and 0 bases respectively, with 9 bases between them. The CDR3 spans 13 residues. In DNA, the CDR3 is TGTGCCAGCTCCCCGACTAGCACAGATACGCAGTATTTT. It is translated as CASSPTSTDTQYF.

Remarks on this clone: At the DNA level, this CDR3 is encoded by other sequences in the same sample as well. The CDR3, as DNA: TGCGCCAGCAGCTTGGACGGGGGCACCGGGGAGCTGTTTTTT. It is translated as CASSLDGGTGELFF. The chain recombines TRBV5-1 with TRBJ2-2, with TRBD2 as a possible D gene (6 bases). The CDR3 spans 14 residues. Germline V gene lookup returns CDR1 SGHRS and CDR2 YFSETQ. V lost 0 bases and J lost 4, with 7 bases in between.

With regard to this clone: The identical CDR3 is also encoded by other nucleotide sequences in the sample. The V and J genes are TRBV4-1 and TRBJ2-7, with TRBD1 identical over 9 bases. CDR3 length: 14 residues. The germline V gene encodes CDR1 MGHRA and CDR2 YSYEKL. The junction had 2 bases not matched to a gene; V was cut back by 1 base and J by 4 bases. CDR3 in amino acids: CASSQGQGVYEQYF. The CDR3 bases are TGCGCCAGCAGCCAAGGACAGGGGGTTTACGAGCAGTACTTC.